This section outlines one T cell receptor (beta chain) sequence together with its context. Its specific antigen is unknown. Per-nucleotide qualities are absent, and no much larger clonotype sits a single base away. The immunoSEQ Assay, a bias-controlled multiplex PCR, was used to amplify TCRbeta CDR3 regions from genomic DNA. In the source study's methods: The number of nucleated cells in each sample was estimated from the amplification of reference gene primers within the assay. To quantify the absolute abundance of each unique TCRbeta CDR3 rearrangement, sequence reads were collapsed and filtered. For each sample, productive Simpson clonality was calculated by taking the square root of Simpson's diversity index across productive rearrangements. Imported from immuneACCESS, the table was reduced by TCRdb to in-frame sequences with V and J called. These copies leave out some clones; in studies compared against another copy, an unresolved V gene accounts for under half, and the cause of the remainder is not known. V and J calls and clone size come straight from that table; D and trimming were deduced from the DNA. The sample includes more than 200,000 clones, with around 90% observed a single time. The ten largest account for about 6% of the sample.

As encoded in the germline V gene, CDR1 is MDHEN while CDR2 is SYDVKM. After removal of 2 bases from V and 4 bases from J, the junction retains 7 bases not matched to a gene. Its CDR3 holds 15 amino acids, cysteine through phenylalanine. This entry keeps only the CDR3 DNA: 45 bases, framed from base 1. These data are taken from a study of blood T cell repertoires in COVID-19 (TCRdb year 2020). Broadly, across the study: Collaborator samples came from the United States, Italy and Spain and covered acute and convalescent phases of COVID-19. The prospective study material was composed of cDNA or gDNA derived from T cells, B-cell-depleted T cells, or PBMCs. The dataset comprised deeply sampled blood TCRbeta repertoires from subjects exposed to, actively infected with, or recovered from COVID-19. The repertoires were made available in a free public database intended to serve as a resource for research on the immune response to SARS-CoV-2. The samples were drawn from two sources: the first 160 participants of the ongoing ImmuneRACE study, and 1,000 to 1,500 subjects contributed by 6 global collaborators. A de-identified subject ID, COVID-19 status, age in years and sex were almost always included in the sample metadata. Where available, HLA class I and class II types were obtained from metadata supplied by the sample provider rather than from assay-based typing.

The paper as a whole reports these results and caveats: Clinical and demographic metadata were provided uncurated, with the amount varying by source and participant.

Enrolling through a virtual design, the prospective study's participants ranged in age from about 18 to 100 years and lived across 20 to 30 United States geographic areas. In the prospective study, cohorts were assigned on the basis of participant-reported clinical history obtained from a screening survey and a study questionnaire. In the prospective study, mobile phlebotomists collected whole blood, serum and a nasopharyngeal or oropharyngeal swab from each participant. Additional blood draws and questionnaires over an approximately two-month period could optionally be provided by prospective study participants. Blood samples from the prospective study were shipped frozen or at room temperature prior to DNA extraction.

The clonotype was recovered from a woman aged 25 to 45 with acute COVID-19. The sample consisted of PBMCs or T cells enriched from blood (not recorded which). The V and J genes are TRBV28 and TRBJ2-5, with TRBD2 identical over 7 junction bases. The CDR3: CASSLREGLRETQYF. The sequenced DNA is TGTGCCAGCAGTTTAAGGGAGGGCCTTAGAGAGACCCAGTACTTC. Full variable domain (CDR3 extended with the reference TRBV28 and TRBJ2-5 proteins): DVKVTQSSRYLVKRTGEKVFLECVQDMDHENMFWYRQDPGLGLRLIYFSYDVKMKEKGDIPEGYSVSREKKERFSLILESASTNQTSMYLCASSLREGLRETQYFGPGTRLLVL.